This TCR beta chain was retrieved from a study of blood T cell repertoires in COVID-19 (dated by TCRdb to about 2020). A note on the overall study: Collaborator samples came from the United States, Italy and Spain and covered acute and convalescent phases of COVID-19. The material from the prospective study consisted of cDNA or gDNA derived from T cells, B-cell-depleted T cells, or PBMCs. Deeply sampled blood TCRbeta repertoires from subjects exposed to, actively infected with, or recovered from COVID-19 were included in the dataset. A freely available public database, intended as a resource for researchers studying the immune response to SARS-CoV-2, is where the repertoires were released. Samples were obtained from the ongoing ImmuneRACE study (first 160 participants) and from approximately 1,200 subjects provided by 6 global collaborators. Sample metadata almost always included a de-identified subject ID, COVID-19 status, age in years and sex. Where HLA class I and class II types were available, the types were taken from metadata supplied by the sample provider, not from assay-based typing.

The collaborating institutions used their own protocols to collect whole blood in K2EDTA tubes. For TCRbeta analysis, collaborators shipped samples in one of three forms: frozen whole blood, isolated PBMCs, or DNA extracted from either of those sample types. On this clone: Its antigen remains unidentified. Base quality data are lacking; no much larger clone is found one base away.

For this chain, trimming is 10 bases at the V end and 5 bases at the J end, and the number of junction bases without a gene match is 10. The germline V gene supplies CDR1 KGHSH and CDR2 LQKENI. The CDR3 has 14 amino acids, counting the end cysteine and phenylalanine. This entry keeps only the CDR3 DNA: 42 bases, framed from base 1. Here is what the overall study found, with its caveats: The amount of clinical and demographic metadata varied by source and participant and was provided uncurated.

TCRbeta CDR3 regions were amplified from genomic DNA by means of the immunoSEQ Assay, a bias-controlled multiplex PCR. The authors' pipeline ran thus. The number of nucleated cells in each sample was estimated by amplification of reference gene primers within the assay. Sequence reads were collapsed and filtered to measure the absolute abundance of every unique TCRbeta CDR3 rearrangement. For each sample, productive Simpson clonality was calculated by taking the square root of Simpson's diversity index across productive rearrangements. Imported from immuneACCESS, the table was reduced by TCRdb to in-frame sequences with V and J called. These copies leave out some clones; in studies compared against another copy, an unresolved V gene accounts for under half, and the cause of the remainder is not known. V, J and clone size are those of that table, while D and trimming were read from the DNA. A total of 200,000 to 250,000 clones appear in this sample, just under 85% of them only once. 6.5% to 9% of the sample goes to the ten largest clones.

The receptor was derived from a woman aged 45-65 years with active or convalescent COVID-19. Specimen: peripheral blood. The chain couples TRBV18 to TRBJ1-4; a stretch of 7 junction bases matches TRBD1. The nucleotide sequence is TGTGCCAACTCTCAGGGGACAGCAAATGAAAAACTGTTTTTT. It translates to CANSQGTANEKLFF. Beyond the CDR3, the reference TRBV18 and TRBJ1-4 genes provide the residues; the full variable domain reads: NAGVMQNPRHLVRRRGQEARLRCSPMKGHSHVYWYRQLPEEGLKFMVYLQKENIIDESGMPKERFSAEFPKEGPSILRIQQVVRGDSAAYFCANSQGTANEKLFFGSGTQLSVL.